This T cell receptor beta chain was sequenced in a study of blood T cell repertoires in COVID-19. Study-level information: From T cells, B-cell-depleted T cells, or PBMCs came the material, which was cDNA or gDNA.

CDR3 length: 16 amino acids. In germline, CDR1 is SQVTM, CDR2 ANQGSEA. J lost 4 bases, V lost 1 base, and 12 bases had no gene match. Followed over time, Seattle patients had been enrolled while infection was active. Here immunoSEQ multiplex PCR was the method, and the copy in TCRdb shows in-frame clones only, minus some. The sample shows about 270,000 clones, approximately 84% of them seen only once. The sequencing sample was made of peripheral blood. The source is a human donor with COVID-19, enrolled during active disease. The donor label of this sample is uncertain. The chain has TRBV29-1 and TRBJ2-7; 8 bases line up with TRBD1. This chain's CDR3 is CSVEGTGIFGGYEQYF. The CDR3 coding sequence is TGCAGCGTTGAAGGGACAGGGATTTTTGGAGGTTACGAGCAGTACTTC.